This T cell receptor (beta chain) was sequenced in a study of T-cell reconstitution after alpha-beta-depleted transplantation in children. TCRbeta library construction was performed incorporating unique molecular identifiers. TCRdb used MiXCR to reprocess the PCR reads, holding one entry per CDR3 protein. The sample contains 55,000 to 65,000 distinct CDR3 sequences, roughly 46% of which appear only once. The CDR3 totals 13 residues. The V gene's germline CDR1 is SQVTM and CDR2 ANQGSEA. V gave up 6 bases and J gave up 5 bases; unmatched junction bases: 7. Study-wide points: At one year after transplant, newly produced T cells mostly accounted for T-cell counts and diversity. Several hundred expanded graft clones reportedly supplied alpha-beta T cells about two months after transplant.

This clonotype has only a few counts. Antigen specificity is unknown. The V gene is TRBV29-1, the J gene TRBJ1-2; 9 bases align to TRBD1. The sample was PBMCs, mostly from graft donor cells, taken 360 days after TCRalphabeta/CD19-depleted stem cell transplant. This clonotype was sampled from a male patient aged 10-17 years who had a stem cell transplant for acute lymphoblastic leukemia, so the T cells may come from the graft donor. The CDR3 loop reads CSVLQGASYGYTF. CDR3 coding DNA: TGCAGCGTCCTACAGGGGGCCTCTTATGGCTACACCTTC.